The clone carrying this TCR beta chain appeared a single time. As yet, its antigen is unknown. The data originate from a study of cytomegalovirus exposure and HLA in healthy donors. Study information: Samples from HLA-typed donors yielded about 85 million unique TCRs in an early data release.

Researchers ran the PCR with 60 Vbeta and 13 Jbeta primers. Data came from immunoSEQ multiplex PCR; TCRdb stores just in-frame clones and leaves some out. The sample has 150,000 to 200,000 clones, roughly 79% seen once; the top ten hold less than 1.2%. Study conclusions and caveats: Earlier results showed most TCR beta V segments being productive about 87% or about 30% of the time. Several top significant clusters appeared, in a later analysis, to be linked to common viral pathogens.

V lost 4 bases and J lost 7, with 11 bases in between. CDR1 is SGHAT, CDR2 FQNNGV, per germline. The CDR3 covers 12 residues. The sample taken for sequencing was PBMCs. This clonotype originated in a woman aged 40-49 years in good health and CMV-seronegative. This rearrangement joins TRBV11-2 to TRBJ2-7, with D unclear. CDR3 sequence: CASSSRMREQYF. Here the CDR3 DNA reads TGTGCCAGCAGCTCCAGAATGAGGGAGCAGTACTTC.